Listed here are 19 T cell receptor beta chains from one sample, sequenced in a study of spatial heterogeneity in lung cancer. Whole-study results and caveats: Expanded alpha and beta TCR counts within tumors tracked tumor mutation counts.

TCRdb re-called the 5' RACE reads through MiXCR, storing one row per CDR3 protein. The repertoire has over 10,000 distinct CDR3 sequences, roughly 5% of them found once; the top ten carry approximately 25%. These receptors' antigens are unknown. The time point: sample taken at primary tumor resection. This sample comprised lung tumor tissue, obtained at surgery. These receptors were obtained from a male donor with early-stage non-small cell lung cancer.

In this sample, this clonotype turned up many times. Being off target in a library aimed at alpha chains, this beta chain has a size of little meaning. The chain joins TRBV6-5 to TRBJ1-1; 9 bases match TRBD1. The V gene end was trimmed by 6 bases and the J gene end by 4 bases; junction bases not matched to a gene: 6. CDR3 size: 14 residues. Germline lookup yields CDR1 MNHEY and CDR2 SVGAGI. CDR3 nucleotides: TGTGCCAGCAGCTTCGACAGGGGGGCCACTGAAGCTTTCTTT. Translated: CASSFDRGATEAFF.

For this clonotype: For a library built for alpha chains, this beta chain is a stray read; little rests on its size. The J gene is TRBJ2-3, the V gene TRBV4-1; 8 bases align to TRBD2. The V gene end was trimmed by 4 bases and the J gene end by 0 bases; junction bases not matched to a gene: 3. Germline V gene sequence: CDR1 MGHRA, CDR2 YSYEKL. This CDR3 has 15 residues. The CDR3 DNA reads as TGCGCCAGCAGCCGCGGGGGGTTTAGCACAGATACGCAGTATTTT. Protein sequence: CASSRGGFSTDTQYF.

Ten or more counts support this clonotype. Since the library was made to target alpha chains, this beta chain is a stray read and its abundance is not meaningful. V usage is TRBV5-6 and J usage is TRBJ2-1, with D possibly matching TRBD2 (6 bases). The V gene's germline CDR1 is SGHDT and CDR2 YYEEEE. CDR3 length: 13 amino acids. The V end lost 4 bases, the J end lost 4 bases, and 9 bases lay between the germline ends. CDR3 nucleotides: TGTGCCAGCAGCGCTAGCGTTTACAATGAGCAGTTCTTC. Residues: CASSASVYNEQFF.

At least ten counts were recorded for this clonotype. Since it is a stray read in a library aimed at alpha chains, this beta chain has a size that is not meaningful. The chain has TRBV20-1 and TRBJ2-3, with D perhaps being TRBD1 or TRBD2 (5 bases each). The V end lost 1 base, the J end lost 1 base, and 12 bases lay between the germline ends. The CDR3 sequence is 15 residues long. CDR1 is DFQATT and CDR2 is SNEGSKA in the germline V gene (reference sequence). Here the CDR3 DNA reads TGCAGTGCTAGAGCGGGGCAGCGTCGCACAGATACGCAGTATTTT. Its translation: CSARAGQRRTDTQYF.

Turning to this clonotype: A library made for alpha chains picked up this beta chain off target, so its size means little. This sequence joins TRBV7-8 and TRBJ2-3; D may be TRBD2 (5 bases). This CDR3 is 14 amino acids long. Germline CDR1 SGHVS, CDR2 FQNEAQ. V lost 1 base and J lost 6, with 11 bases in between. The DNA for the CDR3 is TGTGCCAGCAGCTTAGTCGGGGTCGGGGATACGCAGTATTTT. This encodes CASSLVGVGDTQYF.

This clonotype was counted many times. Since it is a stray read in a library aimed at alpha chains, this beta chain has a size that is not meaningful. CDR3 nucleotides: TGTGCCAGCAGTTTAGGGGGCCTAGCGGGAGCCCAAGAGACCCAGTACTTC. Protein product: CASSLGGLAGAQETQYF. The chain uses TRBV12-3 or TRBV12-4 and TRBJ2-5, with 10 bases aligning to TRBD2. J was trimmed by 1 base and V by 1 base; bases with no gene match: 6. This CDR3 comprises 17 residues.

Many counts were recorded for this clonotype. This beta chain is an off-target read within a library intended for alpha chains, so its frequency means little. The V and J genes are TRBV15 and TRBJ1-3; D gene ambiguous. The germline gives CDR1 LNHNV, CDR2 YYDKDF (reference sequence). Trimming removed 1 base at V and 3 bases at J, with 10 bases between. The CDR3 covers 15 residues. The CDR3 coding sequence is TGTGCCACCAGCAGAGGTCCGGGGAGTGGAAACACCATATATTTT. Translating gives CATSRGPGSGNTIYF.

This clonotype was seen only a few times. This beta chain represents an off-target read in a library built for alpha chains; its size is of limited meaning. The V call is TRBV12-3 or TRBV12-4, the J call TRBJ2-2, with 8 bases matching TRBD2. The CDR3 consists of 18 residues. Losses at the gene ends were 3 bases for V and 7 bases for J; bases not matched to a gene: 16. CDR3 nucleotide sequence: TGTGCCAGCAGTTTTGGCCCAGCCGGGACTAGGTCAATCGGGGAGCTGTTTTTT. Translation gives CASSFGPAGTRSIGELFF.

About this clonotype itself: This beta chain came through as a stray read in a library set up for alpha chains, and its size says little. The J gene is TRBJ1-1, the V gene TRBV6-5; 8 nucleotides match TRBD1. The CDR3 runs 14 residues. Losses at the gene ends were 6 bases for V and 5 bases for J; bases not matched to a gene: 8. Germline values: CDR1 MNHEY, CDR2 SVGAGI. Here the CDR3 DNA reads TGTGCCAGCAGAAAAGGACAGGGTTGGACTGAAGCTTTCTTT. This codes for CASRKGQGWTEAFF.

A note on this clonotype: Within a library made for alpha chains, this beta chain is off target, and its count is uninformative. The J gene is TRBJ2-3, the V gene TRBV7-2; either TRBD1 or TRBD2 may fit D (6 bases each). The ends were cut back, 7 bases at V and 6 bases at J, with 17 bases in the middle. CDR3 size: 14 residues. Per germline, CDR1 SGHTA and CDR2 FQGNSA. The chain's CDR3 is CASNQNPGADTQYF. CDR3 bases: TGTGCCAGCAATCAAAATCCGGGGGCGGATACGCAGTATTTT.

Many counts were recorded for this clonotype. A library made for alpha chains picked up this beta chain off target, so its size means little. The chain is built from TRBV4-1 and TRBJ2-6; the D is unclear. The CDR3 sequence is 15 residues long. From germline, CDR1 is MGHRA and CDR2 YSYEKL. V lost 0 bases and J 2 bases, leaving 5 bases between the germline ends. CDR3 in DNA: TGCGCCAGCAGCCAAGAGGCGACTGGGGCCAACGTCCTGACTTTC. Translating it yields CASSQEATGANVLTF.

In its sample, this clonotype is medium-sized. Because the library targeted alpha chains, this beta chain is an off-target read whose size means little. V usage is TRBV5-1 and J usage is TRBJ2-5, with D maybe TRBD1 (6 bases). The length of the CDR3 is 18 residues. V was cut by 4 bases and J by 1 base, with 23 bases left in between. CDR1 SGHRS and CDR2 YFSETQ come from the germline V gene. CDR3 loop: CASSPKVSDSHLQETQYF. The CDR3 DNA sequence: TGCGCCAGCAGCCCAAAGGTTTCGGACAGCCATCTCCAAGAGACCCAGTACTTC.

This clonotype has a count of ten or more. This beta chain slipped into a library made for alpha chains as a stray read, so its size is not meaningful. V is TRBV20-1 and J is TRBJ1-4; D is uncertain. Per the germline V gene, CDR1 is DFQATT and CDR2 is SNEGSKA (reference sequence). The CDR3 extends over 13 amino acids. V gave up 3 bases and J gave up 3 bases, with 8 bases separating them. The CDR3 coding sequence is TGCAGTGCTAGCCCAGGCCCTAATGAAAAACTGTTTTTT. Its protein product is CSASPGPNEKLFF.

This clonotype was detected only a few times. This beta chain is off target for a library built for alpha chains, so its abundance means little. The V call is TRBV6-2 or TRBV6-3, the J call TRBJ2-7; D possibly corresponds to TRBD1 (6 bases). Germline-derived CDR1 and CDR2 are MNHEY and SVGEGT. Trimming pared 7 bases from V and 0 bases from J, leaving 22 bases between. The CDR3 runs to 17 residues. In DNA, the CDR3 is TGTGCCAGCACCTGGGAAACCGGGACACCCAACTCCTACGAGCAGTACTTC. Translated, it gives CASTWETGTPNSYEQYF.

This clonotype is medium-sized. This beta chain was picked up by a library intended for alpha chains and is off target, so its count carries little meaning. The V and J genes are TRBV6-6 and TRBJ1-2; 7 bases are shared with TRBD1. The CDR3 totals 15 residues. Trimming at V came to 2 bases and at J to 4 bases, leaving 7 bases not matched to a gene. In germline, CDR1 is MNHNY, CDR2 SVGAGI (reference sequence). CDR3 coding DNA: TGTGCCAGCAGTTACGAGACAGGGTTTGTCTATGGCTACACCTTC. Its protein is CASSYETGFVYGYTF.

This clonotype was recorded many times. A library made for alpha chains picked up this beta chain off target, so its size means little. The rearrangement joins TRBV2 to TRBJ1-2, with D tentatively TRBD1 (6 bases). V lost 4 bases, J lost 0 bases, and 12 bases lay in between. CDR1 and CDR2 (germline): SNHLY, FYNNEI. The CDR3 covers 15 residues. The CDR3 here is CASSVVPGANYGYTF. The DNA for the CDR3 is TGTGCCAGCAGTGTCGTCCCAGGGGCTAACTATGGCTACACCTTC.

This clonotype was seen a handful of times. Within a library made for alpha chains, this beta chain is off target, and its count is uninformative. The chain carries TRBV5-4 and TRBJ2-3, with 7 nucleotides matching TRBD1. The trim removed 4 bases at V and 0 bases at J, leaving 5 bases unmatched. From germline, CDR1 is SGHNT and CDR2 YYREEE (reference sequence). The CDR3 covers 15 residues. The CDR3: CASSIDRASTDTQYF. DNA for the CDR3: TGTGCCAGCAGCATCGACAGGGCTAGCACAGATACGCAGTATTTT.

As for this clonotype: A library made for alpha chains picked up this beta chain off target, so its size means little. The chain employs TRBV20-1 and TRBJ2-7; D is undetermined. V lost 4 bases and J lost 5, with 9 bases in between. The CDR3 is 11 residues long. Germline CDR1 and CDR2: DFQATT and SNEGSKA (reference sequence). The CDR3 reads CSAMWKNEQYF. The CDR3 nucleotides read TGCAGTGCTATGTGGAAGAACGAGCAGTACTTC.

About this clonotype: The library was designed around alpha chains, so this beta chain is a stray read whose abundance carries little weight. The CDR3 DNA is TGTGCCATCAGCCGGTCGGGTGCTAGCGGGGTCTACGAGCAGTACTTC. It translates to CAISRSGASGVYEQYF. The J gene is TRBJ2-7, the V gene TRBV10-3, with TRBD2 identical over 9 bases. CDR1 is ENHRY, CDR2 SYGVKD, per germline. V gave up 6 bases and J gave up 3 bases; unmatched junction bases: 12. This CDR3 has 16 residues.